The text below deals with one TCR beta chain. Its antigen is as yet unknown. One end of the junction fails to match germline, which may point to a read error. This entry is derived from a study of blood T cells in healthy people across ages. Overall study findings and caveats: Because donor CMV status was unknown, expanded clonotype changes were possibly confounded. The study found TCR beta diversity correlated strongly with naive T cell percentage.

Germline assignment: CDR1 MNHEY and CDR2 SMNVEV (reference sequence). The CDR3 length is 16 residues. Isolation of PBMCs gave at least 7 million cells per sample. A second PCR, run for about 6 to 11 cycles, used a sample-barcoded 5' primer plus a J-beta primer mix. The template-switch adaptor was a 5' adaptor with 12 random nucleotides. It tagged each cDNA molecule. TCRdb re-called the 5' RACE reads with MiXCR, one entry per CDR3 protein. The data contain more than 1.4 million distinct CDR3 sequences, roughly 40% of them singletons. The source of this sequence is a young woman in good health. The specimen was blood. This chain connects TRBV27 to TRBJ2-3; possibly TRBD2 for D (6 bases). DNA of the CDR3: TGTGTCAGCAGTTTGGGTCGGGAGTATCCAGGAGATACGCAGTATTTT. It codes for CVSSLGREYPGDTQYF.